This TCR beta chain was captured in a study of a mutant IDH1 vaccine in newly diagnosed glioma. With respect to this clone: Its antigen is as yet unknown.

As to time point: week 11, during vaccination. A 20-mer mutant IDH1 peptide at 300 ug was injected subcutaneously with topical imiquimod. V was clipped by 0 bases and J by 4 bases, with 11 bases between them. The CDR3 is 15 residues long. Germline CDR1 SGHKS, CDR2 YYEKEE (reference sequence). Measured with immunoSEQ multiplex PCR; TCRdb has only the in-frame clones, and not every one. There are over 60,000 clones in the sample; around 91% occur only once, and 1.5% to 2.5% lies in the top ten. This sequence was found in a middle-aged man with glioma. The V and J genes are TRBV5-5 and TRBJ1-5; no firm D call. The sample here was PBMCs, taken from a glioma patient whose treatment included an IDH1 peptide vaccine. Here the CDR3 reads CASSLAVSQNQPQHF. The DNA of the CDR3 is TGTGCCAGCAGCTTGGCGGTCAGCCAAAATCAGCCCCAGCATTTT.